Below, 19 T cell receptor beta chains from the same sample are listed, as sequenced in a study of blood T cell repertoires in COVID-19. The table came from immunoSEQ multiplex PCR; TCRdb's copy has only in-frame clones and leaves some out. The sample records around 340,000 clones, 89% being singletons. The specimen was peripheral blood. These receptor sequences come from a woman in her sixties with COVID-19, enrolled during active disease.

The J gene is TRBJ1-4, the V gene TRBV19; 8 nucleotides line up with TRBD1. The CDR3 is 15 amino acids. Germline lookup yields CDR1 LNHDA and CDR2 SQIVND (reference sequence). V was clipped by 4 bases and J by 7 bases; unmatched bases: 8. CDR3 protein: CASSTSGTGPEKLFF. The CDR3 region has the DNA TGTGCCAGTAGTACCTCCGGGACAGGCCCTGAAAAACTGTTTTTT.

CDR3 loop: CASSVRTGSTPETQYF. In DNA, the CDR3 is TGTGCCAGCAGCGTCCGGACAGGCTCTACTCCAGAGACCCAGTACTTC. The chain has TRBV9 and TRBJ2-5; 7 bases line up with TRBD1. This CDR3 region has 16 residues. In germline, CDR1 is SGDLS, CDR2 YYNGEE. V lost 2 bases to trimming and J lost 4 bases; unmatched junction nucleotides: 11.

CDR3 coding DNA: TGTGCCAGCAGCCCCCAGTTGAGGATCCAGTACTTC. Its translation is CASSPQLRIQYF. The V call is TRBV3-1 (or the pseudogene TRBV3-2), the J call TRBJ2-5, with unresolved D. Trimming stripped 4 bases from V and 10 bases from J, with 13 bases between. This CDR3 spans 12 amino acids. Germline values: CDR1 LGHDT, CDR2 YNNKEL (reference sequence).

The V gene is TRBV19, the J gene TRBJ1-5, with D possibly TRBD1 on 5 matching bases. V shed 5 bases and J shed 3 bases, with 14 bases lying between them. The CDR3 spans 15 residues. Germline V CDR1 and CDR2: LNHDA, SQIVND (reference sequence). The CDR3 here is CASSGSARDNQPQHF. The CDR3 DNA reads TGTGCCAGTAGTGGCTCTGCCAGGGACAATCAGCCCCAGCATTTT.

V is TRBV5-6 and J is TRBJ1-2, with 7 bases identical to TRBD1. Germline CDR1 reads SGHDT; CDR2 reads YYEEEE. The CDR3 extends over 12 amino acids. Trimming cost V 2 bases and J 13 bases; bases outside gene matches: 8. For the CDR3, the DNA is TGTGCCAGCAGCTTAAGGGACAGCTTTTTCACCTTC. Translated: CASSLRDSFFTF.

The genes are TRBV9 and TRBJ2-3; TRBD2 matches at 8 bases. Looked up from germline, CDR1 is SGDLS and CDR2 is YYNGEE. This CDR3 spans 16 amino acids. Unmatched junction bases numbered 11, after V lost 0 bases and J lost 8 bases. CDR3 in DNA: TGTGCCAGCAGCGTAGTGGTGCGGGGGGTGGCAGGTACGCAGTATTTT. Its translation: CASSVVVRGVAGTQYF. The full variable domain, in which reference TRBV9 and TRBJ2-3 provide the parts outside the CDR3, is DSGVTQTPKHLITATGQRVTLRCSPRSGDLSVYWYQQSLDQGLQFLIQYYNGEERAKGNILERFSAQQFPDLHSELNLSSLELGDSALYFCASSVVVRGVAGTQYFGPGTRLTVL.

The rearrangement links TRBV5-1 to TRBJ1-2, with a tentative D call TRBD1 (5 bases). Per the germline V gene, CDR1 is SGHRS and CDR2 is YFSETQ. CDR3 length equals 14 residues. Trimming took off 4 bases at V and 7 bases at J, with 17 bases between the two ends. The CDR3, as DNA: TGCGCCAGCAGCGCAGAGGGGAGGGCGCGTGGCTACACCTTC. Translation: CASSAEGRARGYTF.

This clone appeared once. This chain joins TRBV4-2 and TRBJ2-7; 8 positions agree with TRBD2. V dropped 0 bases and J dropped 4; count of bases not matched to a gene: 8. The CDR3 length is 16 residues. The V gene's germline CDR1 is LGHNA and CDR2 YNFKEQ. CDR3 amino acids: CASSQDGLAGSYEQYF. CDR3 DNA sequence: TGTGCCAGCAGCCAAGATGGACTAGCTGGAAGTTACGAGCAGTACTTC.

The chain joins TRBV14 to TRBJ1-2; 10 bases align to TRBD1. V dropped 3 bases and J dropped 6; count of bases not matched to a gene: 10. CDR1 and CDR2 (germline): SGHDN, FVKESK. This CDR3 is 16 amino acids long. The CDR3 DNA follows: TGTGCCAGCAGCCACCCCGGGACAGGGGCACTAGATGGCTACACCTTC. Amino acids: CASSHPGTGALDGYTF.

The chain uses TRBV19 and TRBJ1-2; no clear D. The CDR3 length is 17 residues. V was cut by 4 bases and J by 5 bases, with 23 bases left in between. CDR1 LNHDA and CDR2 SQIVND come from the germline V gene (reference sequence). Here the CDR3 reads CASSTPDPAGAIYGYTF. CDR3 nucleotides: TGTGCCAGTAGTACCCCGGACCCAGCGGGCGCGATATATGGCTACACCTTC.

This clone was counted a single time. J is TRBJ2-1 and V is TRBV5-1, with 9 positions matching TRBD1. CDR3 length equals 13 residues. V shed 7 bases and J 5 bases; nucleotides not matched to a gene: 4. The germline V gene has CDR1 SGHRS and CDR2 YFSETQ. CDR3 in amino acids: CASRDRADNEQFF. The CDR3 region has the DNA TGCGCCAGCCGGGACAGGGCGGACAATGAGCAGTTCTTC.

V and J are TRBV14 and TRBJ1-1; D unresolved. CDR3 length: 14 amino acids. CDR1 and CDR2 (germline): SGHDN, FVKESK. V shed 0 bases and J shed 6 bases, with 11 bases lying between them. The CDR3 nucleotides read TGTGCCAGCAGCCAAGACGGGGTGATCGCTGAAGCTTTCTTT. Its translation: CASSQDGVIAEAFF.

The CDR3 nucleotides are TGTGCCACGCTAATTGGTCCAGCGGGGGGGCTAGCCAAAAACATTCAGTACTTC. This encodes CATLIGPAGGLAKNIQYF. V usage is TRBV10-3 and J usage is TRBJ2-4, with 10 bases matching TRBD2. With V trimmed by 10 bases and J by 0 bases, 15 bases remained unmatched. The CDR3 totals 18 residues. CDR1 ENHRY and CDR2 SYGVKD come from the germline V gene.

The chain uses TRBV3-1 (or the pseudogene TRBV3-2) and TRBJ2-7; 9 positions agree with TRBD2. The V segment lost 4 bases and the J segment 2 bases; nucleotides outside the gene matches: 6. Germline V lookup: CDR1 LGHDT, CDR2 YNNKEL (reference sequence). The CDR3 is 15 residues long. The CDR3 nucleotides read TGTGCCAGCAGCCGCGGGATAGCGGGGGCCTACGAGCAGTACTTC. It yields the protein CASSRGIAGAYEQYF.

V and J are TRBV5-1 and TRBJ1-3; D possibly corresponds to TRBD1 (6 bases). Germline V lookup: CDR1 SGHRS, CDR2 YFSETQ. Trimming left V 4 bases short and J 1 base short, with 12 bases between. This CDR3 has 15 amino acids. The CDR3 spells CASSDRTGSGNTIYF. CDR3 sequence (DNA): TGCGCCAGCAGCGACCGAACAGGGTCTGGAAACACCATATATTTT.

The CDR3 nucleotides are TGTGCCAGCAGCACTACAGGGACGTGGGAAAAACTGTTTTTT. Protein product: CASSTTGTWEKLFF. The chain recombines TRBV7-9 with TRBJ1-4; the D gene is possibly TRBD1 (6 bases). CDR1 and CDR2 (germline): SEHNR, FQNEAQ (reference sequence). Between the trimmed V and J ends, which lost 5 bases and 8 bases, there was a span of 15 bases. CDR3 length: 14 amino acids.

The chain combines TRBV19 with TRBJ2-1; D might be TRBD2 (6 bases). V dropped 5 bases and J dropped 1 base, with 9 bases sitting between them. Germline V gene lookup returns CDR1 LNHDA and CDR2 SQIVND (reference sequence). This CDR3 is built from 14 residues. The CDR3 is CASSAGSSYNEQFF. DNA for the CDR3: TGTGCCAGTAGTGCGGGATCGTCCTACAATGAGCAGTTCTTC.

The rearrangement joins TRBV9 to TRBJ1-5; the D is unclear. V gave up 3 bases and J gave up 3 bases, with 13 bases separating them. The germline V gene has CDR1 SGDLS and CDR2 YYNGEE. The length of the CDR3 is 15 residues. The CDR3 reads CASSGLPAPNQPQHF. CDR3 in DNA: TGTGCCAGCAGCGGACTTCCCGCGCCCAATCAGCCCCAGCATTTT.

This chain joins TRBV27 and TRBJ1-1; unclear D gene. This CDR3 is built from 13 residues. V was cut by 2 bases and J by 5 bases, with 9 bases left in between. CDR1 is MNHEY, CDR2 SMNVEV, per germline (reference sequence). This CDR3 reads CASSLAAETEAFF. The CDR3 nucleotides read TGTGCCAGCAGTTTAGCGGCTGAAACTGAAGCTTTCTTT.